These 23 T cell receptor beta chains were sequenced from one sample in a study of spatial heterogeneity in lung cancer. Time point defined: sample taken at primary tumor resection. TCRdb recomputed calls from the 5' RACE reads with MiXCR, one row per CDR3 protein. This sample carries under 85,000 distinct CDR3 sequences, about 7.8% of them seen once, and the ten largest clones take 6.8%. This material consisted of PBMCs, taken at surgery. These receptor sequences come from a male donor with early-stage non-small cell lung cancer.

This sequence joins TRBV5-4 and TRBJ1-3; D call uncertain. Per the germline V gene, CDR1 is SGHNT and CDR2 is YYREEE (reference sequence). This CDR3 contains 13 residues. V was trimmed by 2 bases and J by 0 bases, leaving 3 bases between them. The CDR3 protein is CASSFPSGNTIYF. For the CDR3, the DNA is TGTGCCAGCAGCTTCCCCTCTGGAAACACCATATATTTT. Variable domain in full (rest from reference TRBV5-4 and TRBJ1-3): ETGVTQSPTHLIKTRGQQVTLRCSSQSGHNTVSWYQQALGQGPQFIFQYYREEENGRGNFPPRFSGLQFPNYSSELNVNALELDDSALYLCASSFPSGNTIYFGEGSWLTVV.

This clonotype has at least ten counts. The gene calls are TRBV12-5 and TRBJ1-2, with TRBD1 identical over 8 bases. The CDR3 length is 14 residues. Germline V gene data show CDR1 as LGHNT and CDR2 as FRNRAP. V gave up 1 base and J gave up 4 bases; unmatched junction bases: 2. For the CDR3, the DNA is TGTGCTAGTGGTTTGGAGACAGGGGTCTATGGCTACACCTTC. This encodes CASGLETGVYGYTF.

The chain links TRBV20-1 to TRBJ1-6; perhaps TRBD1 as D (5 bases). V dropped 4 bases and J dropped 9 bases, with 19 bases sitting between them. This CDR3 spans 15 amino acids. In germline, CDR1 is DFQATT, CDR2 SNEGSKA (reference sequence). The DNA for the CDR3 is TGCAGTGCTATACGGGACCAGGGAGGGTCTTCACCCCTCCACTTT. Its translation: CSAIRDQGGSSPLHF.

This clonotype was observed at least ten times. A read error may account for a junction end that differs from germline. The DNA of the CDR3 is TGTGCTAGCAGCCTCACCGGGACAGTCGAAGAGACCCAGTACTTC. Amino acids: CASSLTGTVEETQYF. The chain carries TRBV7-7 and TRBJ2-5, with TRBD1 identical over 7 bases. Germline V gives CDR1 SSHAT, CDR2 FNYEAQ (reference sequence). CDR3 size: 15 residues.

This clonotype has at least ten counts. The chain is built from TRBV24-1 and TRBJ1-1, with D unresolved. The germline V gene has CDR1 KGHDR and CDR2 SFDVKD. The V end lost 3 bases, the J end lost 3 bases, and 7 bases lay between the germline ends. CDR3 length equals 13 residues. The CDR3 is CATSDLTDTEAFF. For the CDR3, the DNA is TGTGCCACCAGTGATCTTACGGACACTGAAGCTTTCTTT.

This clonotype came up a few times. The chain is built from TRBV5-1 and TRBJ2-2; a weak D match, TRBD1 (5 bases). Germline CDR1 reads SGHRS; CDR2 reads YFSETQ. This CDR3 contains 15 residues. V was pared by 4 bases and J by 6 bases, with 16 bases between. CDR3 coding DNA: TGCGCCAGCAGCCCGCAGGGCAAGGTTGCCGGGGAGCTGTTTTTT. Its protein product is CASSPQGKVAGELFF.

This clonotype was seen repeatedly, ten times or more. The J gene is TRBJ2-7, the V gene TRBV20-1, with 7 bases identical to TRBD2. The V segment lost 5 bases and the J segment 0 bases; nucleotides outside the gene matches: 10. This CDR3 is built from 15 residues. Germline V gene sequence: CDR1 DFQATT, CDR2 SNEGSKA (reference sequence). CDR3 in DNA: TGCAGTGCTCAACCCAGTCGCGGGAGCTCCTACGAGCAGTACTTC. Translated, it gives CSAQPSRGSSYEQYF.

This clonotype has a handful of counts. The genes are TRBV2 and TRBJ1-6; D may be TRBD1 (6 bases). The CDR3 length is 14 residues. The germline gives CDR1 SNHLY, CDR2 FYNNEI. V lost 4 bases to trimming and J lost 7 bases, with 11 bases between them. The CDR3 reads CASSGGGGNSPLHF. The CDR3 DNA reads TGTGCCAGCAGTGGAGGGGGAGGGAATTCACCCCTCCACTTT.

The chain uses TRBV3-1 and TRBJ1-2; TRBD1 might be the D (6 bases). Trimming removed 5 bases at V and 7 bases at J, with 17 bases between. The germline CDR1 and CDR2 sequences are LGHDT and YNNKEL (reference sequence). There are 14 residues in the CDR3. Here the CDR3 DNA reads TGTGCCAGCAGCGCCGACAGGTCGTCTGGTGGCTACACCTTC. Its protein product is CASSADRSSGGYTF. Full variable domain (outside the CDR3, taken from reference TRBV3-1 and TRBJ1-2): DTAVSQTPKYLVTQMGNDKSIKCEQNLGHDTMYWYKQDSKKFLKIMFSYNNKELIINETVPNRFSPKSPDKAHLNLHINSLELGDSAVYFCASSADRSSGGYTFGSGTRLTVV.

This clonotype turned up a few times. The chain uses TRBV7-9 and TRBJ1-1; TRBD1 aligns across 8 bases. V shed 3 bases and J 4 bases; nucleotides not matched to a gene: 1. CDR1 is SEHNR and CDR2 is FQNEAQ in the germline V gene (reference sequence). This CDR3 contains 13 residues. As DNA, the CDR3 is TGTGCCAGCAGCTTTACAGGGGGCACTGAAGCTTTCTTT. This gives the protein CASSFTGGTEAFF.

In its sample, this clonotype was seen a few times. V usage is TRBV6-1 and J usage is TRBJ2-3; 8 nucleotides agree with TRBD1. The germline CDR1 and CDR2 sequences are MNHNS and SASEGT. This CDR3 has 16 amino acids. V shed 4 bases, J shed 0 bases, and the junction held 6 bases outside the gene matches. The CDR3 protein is CASSARGQGSTDTQYF. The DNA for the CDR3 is TGTGCCAGCAGTGCCAGGGGGCAGGGCAGCACAGATACGCAGTATTTT.

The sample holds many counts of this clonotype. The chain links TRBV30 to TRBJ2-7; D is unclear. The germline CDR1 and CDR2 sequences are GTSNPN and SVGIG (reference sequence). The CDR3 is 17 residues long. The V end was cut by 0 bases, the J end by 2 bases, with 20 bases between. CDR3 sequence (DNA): TGTGCCTGGAGTGTAGGGTCGTGGAGCCAGTCTACCTACGAGCAGTACTTC. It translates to CAWSVGSWSQSTYEQYF. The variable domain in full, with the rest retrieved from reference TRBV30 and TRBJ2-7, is SQTIHQWPATLVQPVGSPLSLECTVEGTSNPNLYWYRQAAGRGLQLLFYSVGIGQISSEVPQNLSASRPQDRQFILSSKKLLLSDSGFYLCAWSVGSWSQSTYEQYFGPGTRLTVT.

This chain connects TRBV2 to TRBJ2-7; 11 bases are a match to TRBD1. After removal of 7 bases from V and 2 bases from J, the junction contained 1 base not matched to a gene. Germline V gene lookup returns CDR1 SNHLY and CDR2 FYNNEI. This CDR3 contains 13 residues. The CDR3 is CASMGQGAYEQYF. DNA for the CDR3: TGTGCCAGCATGGGACAGGGGGCCTACGAGCAGTACTTC.

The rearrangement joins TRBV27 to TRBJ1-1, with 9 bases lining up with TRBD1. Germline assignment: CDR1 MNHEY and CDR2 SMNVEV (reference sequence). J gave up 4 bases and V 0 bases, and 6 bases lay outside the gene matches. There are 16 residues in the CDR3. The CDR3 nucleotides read TGTGCCAGCAGTTTATCCCCCTCGACAGGGGGCACTGAAGCTTTCTTT. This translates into CASSLSPSTGGTEAFF.

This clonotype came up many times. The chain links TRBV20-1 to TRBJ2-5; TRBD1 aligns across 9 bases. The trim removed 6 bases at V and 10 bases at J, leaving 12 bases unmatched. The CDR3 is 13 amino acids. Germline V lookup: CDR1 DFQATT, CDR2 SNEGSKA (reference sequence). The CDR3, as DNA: TGCAGTGCAAGGGTACAGGGGGCGTATAACCAGTACTTC. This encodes CSARVQGAYNQYF.

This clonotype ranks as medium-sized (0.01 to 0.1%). The chain's CDR3 is CAISERQTDNELFF. In DNA, the CDR3 is TGTGCCATCAGTGAGCGGCAGACAGATAACGAACTGTTTTTT. The V call is TRBV10-3, the J call TRBJ1-4; weak D call: TRBD1 (5 bases). Germline CDR1 is ENHRY and CDR2 is SYGVKD. The CDR3 contains 14 residues. V was shortened by 2 bases and J by 12 bases, with 16 bases between the two germline ends.

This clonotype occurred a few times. DNA for the CDR3: TGTGCCATCAGGCCGACAGCCAATCAGCCCCAGCATTTT. Translation: CAIRPTANQPQHF. The rearrangement uses TRBV10-3 and TRBJ1-5; TRBD1 might be the D (5 bases). CDR3 length: 13 amino acids. The V end lost 6 bases, the J end lost 3 bases, and 9 bases lay between the germline ends. The V gene's germline CDR1 is ENHRY and CDR2 SYGVKD.

CDR3 in DNA: TGTGCCATTTCGGAAGGGGCATCCCTCCACTTT. Encoded protein: CAISEGASLHF. This chain connects TRBV10-3 to TRBJ1-6; TRBD1 is a possible D gene (5 bases). V gave up 9 bases and J gave up 14 bases, with 14 bases separating them. CDR1 ENHRY and CDR2 SYGVKD come from the germline V gene. This CDR3 has 11 amino acids.

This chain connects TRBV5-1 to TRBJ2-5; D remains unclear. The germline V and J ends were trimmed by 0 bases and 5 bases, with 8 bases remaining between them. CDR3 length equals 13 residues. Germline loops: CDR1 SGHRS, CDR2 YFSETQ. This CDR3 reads CASSLGAGETQYF. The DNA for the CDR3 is TGCGCCAGCAGCTTGGGGGCCGGCGAGACCCAGTACTTC.

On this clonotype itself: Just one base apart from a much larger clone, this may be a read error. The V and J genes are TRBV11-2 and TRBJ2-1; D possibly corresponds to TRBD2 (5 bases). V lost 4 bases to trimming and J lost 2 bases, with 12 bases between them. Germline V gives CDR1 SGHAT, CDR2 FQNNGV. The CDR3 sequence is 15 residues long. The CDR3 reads CASSSLSGAYNEQFF. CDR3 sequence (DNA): TGTGCCAGCAGCTCCCTGAGCGGAGCCTACAATGAGCAGTTCTTC.

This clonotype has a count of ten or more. The CDR3 protein is CASSLVGTDTQYF. The CDR3, as DNA: TGCGCCAGCAGCTTGGTGGGCACAGATACGCAGTATTTT. The V and J genes are TRBV5-1 and TRBJ2-3, with unresolved D. The CDR3 extends over 13 amino acids. Trimming cost V 0 bases and J 1 base, with 3 bases left between them. Germline CDR1 reads SGHRS; CDR2 reads YFSETQ.

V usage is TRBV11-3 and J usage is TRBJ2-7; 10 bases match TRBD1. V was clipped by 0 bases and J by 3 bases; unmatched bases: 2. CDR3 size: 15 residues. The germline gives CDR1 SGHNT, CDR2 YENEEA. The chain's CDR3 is CASSLEGTGVYEQYF. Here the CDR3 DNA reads TGTGCCAGCAGCTTAGAGGGGACAGGGGTCTACGAGCAGTACTTC.

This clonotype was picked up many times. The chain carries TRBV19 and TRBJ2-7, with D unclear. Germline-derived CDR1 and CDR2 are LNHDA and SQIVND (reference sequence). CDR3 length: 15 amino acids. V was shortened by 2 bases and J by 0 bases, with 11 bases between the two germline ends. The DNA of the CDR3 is TGTGCCAGTAGTATAAGCCCGCCGGGCTCCTACGAGCAGTACTTC. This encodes CASSISPPGSYEQYF.